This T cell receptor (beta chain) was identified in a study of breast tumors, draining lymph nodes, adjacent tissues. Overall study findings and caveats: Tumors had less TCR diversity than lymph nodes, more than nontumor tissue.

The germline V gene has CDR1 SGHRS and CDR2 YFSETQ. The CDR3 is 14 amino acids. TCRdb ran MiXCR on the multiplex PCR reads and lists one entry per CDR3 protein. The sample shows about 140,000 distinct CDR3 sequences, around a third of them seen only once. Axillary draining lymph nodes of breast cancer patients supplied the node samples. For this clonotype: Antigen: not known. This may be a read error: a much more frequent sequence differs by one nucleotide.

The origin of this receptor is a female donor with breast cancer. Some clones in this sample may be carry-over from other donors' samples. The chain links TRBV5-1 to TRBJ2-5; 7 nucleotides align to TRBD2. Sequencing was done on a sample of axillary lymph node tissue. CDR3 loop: CASSPTSAQDTQYF. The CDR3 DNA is TGTGCCAGCAGCCCCACTAGCGCCCAAGACACCCAGTACTTC.